The entry below describes one TCR beta chain. As yet, its antigen is unknown. This entry belongs to a study of T cell responses to AZD1222 COVID-19 vaccine. Study results and limitations: Nearly half of spike-specific TCRs reportedly go after variant regions that carry no mutations. Spike-specific TCR breadth and depth grew following two AZD1222 doses.

The germline V and J ends were trimmed by 5 bases and 3 bases, with 14 bases remaining between them. Per the germline V gene, CDR1 is SNHLY and CDR2 is FYNNEI. The CDR3 loop spans 15 amino acids. The method was immunoSEQ multiplex PCR; TCRdb's version includes in-frame clones alone and lacks a portion of them. Here the sample spans some 63,000 clones, 80% to 90% being singletons. The sequence came from an adult who received the AZD1222 COVID-19 vaccine. This chain links TRBV2 with TRBJ1-5, with D tentatively TRBD1 (5 bases). The sample consisted of peripheral blood, taken 28 days after the second AZD1222 dose. This CDR3 is CASSSAGNYNQPQHF. The CDR3 DNA follows: TGTGCCAGCAGTAGCGCAGGGAATTACAATCAGCCCCAGCATTTT.